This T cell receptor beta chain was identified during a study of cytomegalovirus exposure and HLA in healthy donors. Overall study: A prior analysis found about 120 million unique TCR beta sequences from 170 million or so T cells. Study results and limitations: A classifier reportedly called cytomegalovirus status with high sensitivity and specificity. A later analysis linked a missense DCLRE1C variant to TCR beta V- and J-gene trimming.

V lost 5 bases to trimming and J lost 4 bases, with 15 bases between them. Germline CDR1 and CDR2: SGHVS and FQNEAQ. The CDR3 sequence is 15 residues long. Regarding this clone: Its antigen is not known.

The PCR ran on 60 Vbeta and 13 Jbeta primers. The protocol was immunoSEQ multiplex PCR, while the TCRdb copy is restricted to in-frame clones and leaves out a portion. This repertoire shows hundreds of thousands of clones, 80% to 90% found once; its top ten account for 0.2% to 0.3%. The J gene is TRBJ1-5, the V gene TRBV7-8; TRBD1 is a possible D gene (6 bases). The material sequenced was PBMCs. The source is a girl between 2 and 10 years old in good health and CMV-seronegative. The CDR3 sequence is CASSPPTGWNQPQHF. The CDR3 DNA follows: TGTGCCAGCAGCCCACCGACAGGTTGGAATCAGCCCCAGCATTTT.